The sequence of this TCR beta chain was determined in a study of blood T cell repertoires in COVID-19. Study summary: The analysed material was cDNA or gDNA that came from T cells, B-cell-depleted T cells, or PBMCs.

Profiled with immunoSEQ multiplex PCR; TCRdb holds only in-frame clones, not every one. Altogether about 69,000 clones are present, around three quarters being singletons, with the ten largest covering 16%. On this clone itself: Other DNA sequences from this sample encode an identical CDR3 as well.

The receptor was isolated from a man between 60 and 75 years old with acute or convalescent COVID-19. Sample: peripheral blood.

The CDR3 loop is CASSFAGLGNTEAFF. The CDR3 DNA reads as TGTGCCAGCAGCTTTGCAGGTCTCGGGAACACTGAAGCTTTCTTT. V gene TRBV7-2 combines with J gene TRBJ1-1; D is unresolved. The CDR3 has 15 amino acids. The germline CDR1 and CDR2 sequences are SGHTA and FQGNSA. V was trimmed by 3 bases and J by 1 base, leaving 12 bases between them.